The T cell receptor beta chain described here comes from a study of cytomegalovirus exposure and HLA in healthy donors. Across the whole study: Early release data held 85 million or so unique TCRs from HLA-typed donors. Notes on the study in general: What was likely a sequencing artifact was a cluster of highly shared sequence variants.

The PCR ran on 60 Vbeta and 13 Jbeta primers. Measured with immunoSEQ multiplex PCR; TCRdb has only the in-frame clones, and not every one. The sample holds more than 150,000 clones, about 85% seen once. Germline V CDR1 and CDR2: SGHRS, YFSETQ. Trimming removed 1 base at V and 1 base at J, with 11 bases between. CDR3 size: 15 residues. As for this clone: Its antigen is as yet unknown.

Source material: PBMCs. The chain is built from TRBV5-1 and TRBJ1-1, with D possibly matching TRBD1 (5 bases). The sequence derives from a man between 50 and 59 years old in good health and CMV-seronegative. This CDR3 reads CASSLRVGGNTEAFF. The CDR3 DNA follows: TGCGCCAGCAGCTTGCGGGTCGGGGGGAACACTGAAGCTTTCTTT.